These 31 T cell receptor beta chains originate from one sample sequenced in a study of cytomegalovirus exposure and HLA in healthy donors (dated by TCRdb to 2016 to 2017). The method was the immunoSEQ multiplex PCR assay. In its TCRdb copy, this immuneACCESS table keeps in-frame sequences only and misses some clones. Where compared with another copy, unresolved V genes explain less than half of these, and the others have no known cause. The sample yields 200,000 to 300,000 clones; about 88% were counted once. The top ten clones comprise 12% of the sample. Source material: PBMCs. All receptors come from a man aged 18 to 29 in good health and CMV-seropositive.

The chain links TRBV5-4 to TRBJ2-7; no reliable D call. This CDR3 contains 14 residues. The V gene lost 1 base and the J gene lost 0 bases, with 8 bases spanning the gap. The germline gives CDR1 SGHNT, CDR2 YYREEE (reference sequence). The CDR3 DNA reads as TGTGCCAGCAGCTTGTCCCAGAGCTCCTACGAGCAGTACTTC. It yields the protein CASSLSQSSYEQYF.

The J gene is TRBJ2-7, the V gene TRBV5-1; 7 bases match TRBD2. Germline CDR1 is SGHRS and CDR2 is YFSETQ. The CDR3 loop spans 15 amino acids. With 2 bases clipped from V and 1 base from J, the junction kept 6 bases outside the gene matches. CDR3 bases: TGCGCCAGCAGCTTCGCGGGAGAGATGTCCTACGAGCAGTACTTC. This codes for CASSFAGEMSYEQYF.

The genes are TRBV7-6 and TRBJ2-7; D gene uncertain. Deletions cut 2 bases from V and 3 bases from J, with 11 bases between. CDR1 and CDR2 from the germline V gene are SGHVS and FNYEAQ. This CDR3 is 14 amino acids long. CDR3 DNA sequence: TGTGCCAGCAGCTTAAGTCCAGCTTACTACGAGCAGTACTTC. Translating it yields CASSLSPAYYEQYF.

The chain combines TRBV29-1 with TRBJ2-2; TRBD1 aligns across 8 bases. The CDR3 covers 12 residues. Germline CDR1 is SQVTM and CDR2 is ANQGSEA. V gave up 4 bases and J gave up 5 bases; unmatched junction bases: 0. CDR3 protein: CSVGTGTGELFF. The CDR3 DNA sequence: TGCAGCGTTGGGACAGGGACCGGGGAGCTGTTTTTT.

This chain links TRBV10-3 with TRBJ2-7; D not certain. Germline CDR1 ENHRY, CDR2 SYGVKD. V lost 0 bases, J lost 2 bases, and 11 bases lay in between. This CDR3 is built from 15 residues. CDR3 region: CAISESSAGPYEQYF. CDR3 DNA: TGTGCCATCAGTGAGTCAAGTGCCGGGCCCTACGAGCAGTACTTC.

The chain carries TRBV10-2 and TRBJ1-5; D uncertain. Trimming took off 6 bases at V and 0 bases at J, with 6 bases between the two ends. CDR1 is WSHSY, CDR2 SAAADI, per germline. CDR3 size: 13 residues. The CDR3 here is CASRRNSNQPQHF. In nucleotides, the CDR3 is TGCGCCAGCAGGAGGAATAGCAATCAGCCCCAGCATTTT.

The rearrangement joins TRBV9 to TRBJ1-2; TRBD1 matches 7 bases. This CDR3 is 15 amino acids long. V gave up 0 bases and J gave up 5 bases; unmatched junction bases: 7. Looked up from germline, CDR1 is SGDLS and CDR2 is YYNGEE. CDR3 bases: TGTGCCAGCAGCGTAGCGTCGACAGGGCCTTATGGCTACACCTTC. Its protein product is CASSVASTGPYGYTF.

The V and J genes are TRBV7-3 and TRBJ2-1, with 7 bases that match TRBD1. J was trimmed by 9 bases and V by 2 bases; bases with no gene match: 13. The CDR3 contains 16 residues. Germline V lookup: CDR1 SGHTA, CDR2 FQGTGA. CDR3 sequence (DNA): TGTGCCAGCAGCTTAGCCCCAGGGGGTATTATAGGTGAGCAGTTCTTC. Translation: CASSLAPGGIIGEQFF.

The V call is TRBV25-1, the J call TRBJ1-4, with 8 positions matching TRBD1. CDR3 length: 16 amino acids. Unmatched junction bases numbered 13, after V lost 5 bases and J lost 8 bases. Germline CDR1 is MGHDK and CDR2 is SYGVNS. The CDR3 sequence is CASSYYLDRVDEKLFF. The CDR3 DNA sequence: TGTGCCAGCAGTTATTACCTGGACAGGGTAGACGAAAAACTGTTTTTT.

The chain combines TRBV5-6 with TRBJ2-2, with 8 nucleotides matching TRBD2. V lost 1 base and J lost 7; bases outside the gene matches: 3. This CDR3 contains 14 residues. Per the germline V gene, CDR1 is SGHDT and CDR2 is YYEEEE. CDR3 sequence: CASSLLAGHGELFF. The CDR3 DNA reads TGTGCCAGCAGCTTGTTAGCGGGACACGGGGAGCTGTTTTTT.

The chain uses TRBV4-1 and TRBJ1-1, with 9 bases identical to TRBD1. Germline assignment: CDR1 MGHRA and CDR2 YSYEKL. The CDR3 runs 17 residues. The J segment lost 1 base and the V segment lost 1 base, leaving 7 bases of the junction unmatched. CDR3 DNA sequence: TGCGCCAGCAGCCAAGCCACAGGGGGCAGCCGGAACACTGAAGCTTTCTTT. Translating gives CASSQATGGSRNTEAFF.

The chain couples TRBV5-1 to TRBJ1-3; D uncertain. This CDR3 has 14 amino acids. Germline V CDR1 and CDR2: SGHRS, YFSETQ. The germline V and J ends were trimmed by 9 bases and 0 bases, with 13 bases remaining between them. Here the CDR3 DNA reads TGCGCCACTTCGGACGGAACCTCTGGAAACACCATATATTTT. It yields the protein CATSDGTSGNTIYF.

The rearrangement links TRBV29-1 to TRBJ1-2, with TRBD1 as a possible D gene (6 bases). The CDR3 totals 13 residues. Germline CDR1 is SQVTM and CDR2 is ANQGSEA. V was trimmed by 7 bases and J by 2 bases, leaving 14 bases between them. Here the CDR3 reads CSATTGTNYGYTF. The CDR3 region has the DNA TGCAGCGCAACTACCGGGACAAACTATGGCTACACCTTC.

The rearrangement links TRBV11-2 to TRBJ1-2; D is perhaps TRBD1 (5 bases). V dropped 2 bases and J dropped 2 bases, with 15 bases sitting between them. Germline values: CDR1 SGHAT, CDR2 FQNNGV. This CDR3 has 16 residues. The CDR3: CASSLPRLGLNYGYTF. Here the CDR3 DNA reads TGTGCCAGCAGCTTACCCCGCCTGGGGCTCAACTATGGCTACACCTTC.

This sequence joins TRBV5-1 and TRBJ2-7, with 12 positions matching TRBD2. The CDR3 contains 15 residues. The germline gives CDR1 SGHRS, CDR2 YFSETQ. V was pared by 3 bases and J by 6 bases, with 7 bases of the junction left unmatched. The CDR3 nucleotides are TGCGCCAGCAGCTCGACTAGCGGGAGCTTAAGCGAGCAGTACTTC. It specifies CASSSTSGSLSEQYF. Filled out from reference TRBV5-1 and TRBJ2-7, the complete variable domain reads KAGVTQTPRYLIKTRGQQVTLSCSPISGHRSVSWYQQTPGQGLQFLFEYFSETQRNKGNFPGRFSGRQFSNSRSEMNVSTLELGDSALYLCASSSTSGSLSEQYFGPGTRLTVT.

The chain couples TRBV4-2 to TRBJ1-3; D is unclear. The CDR3 is 16 amino acids. Per the germline V gene, CDR1 is LGHNA and CDR2 is YNFKEQ. The V gene lost 0 bases and the J gene lost 2 bases, with 11 bases spanning the gap. This CDR3 reads CASSQDPTAAGNTIYF. CDR3 in DNA: TGTGCCAGCAGCCAAGATCCGACTGCCGCTGGAAACACCATATATTTT.

The genes are TRBV5-1 and TRBJ2-1, with a tentative D call TRBD2 (6 bases). Germline V gene sequence: CDR1 SGHRS, CDR2 YFSETQ. Trimming took 3 bases from V and 3 from J, leaving 10 bases between them. The CDR3 runs to 14 residues. CDR3: CASSWRDGYNEQFF. For the CDR3, the DNA is TGCGCCAGCAGCTGGCGGGATGGCTACAATGAGCAGTTCTTC.

The rearrangement links TRBV9 to TRBJ2-1, with D perhaps being TRBD1 or TRBD2 (5 bases each). Trimming cost V 0 bases and J 5 bases, with 9 bases left between them. Germline CDR1 is SGDLS and CDR2 is YYNGEE. The CDR3 runs 14 residues. CDR3 nucleotides: TGTGCCAGCAGCGTAGTCGGGACCGACAATGAGCAGTTCTTC. Translating gives CASSVVGTDNEQFF.

The chain uses TRBV7-3 and TRBJ2-1; 9 bases are shared with TRBD2. V was clipped by 4 bases and J by 10 bases; unmatched bases: 5. The CDR3 spans 13 residues. CDR1 is SGHTA, CDR2 FQGTGA, per germline. CDR3 nucleotides: TGTGCCAGCAGCTCAGATAGCGGGGGAGAGCAGTTCTTC. Translation: CASSSDSGGEQFF.

The rearrangement joins TRBV7-2 to TRBJ1-2; 8 bases line up with TRBD1. The CDR3 runs 15 residues. Germline V lookup: CDR1 SGHTA, CDR2 FQGNSA. Losses at the gene ends were 10 bases for V and 7 bases for J; bases not matched to a gene: 17. DNA of the CDR3: TGTGCCATTACACAGGGGGGGGCGCGTGATGGTGGCTACACCTTC. Translation: CAITQGGARDGGYTF.

This clone has only one observation. The V call is TRBV29-1, the J call TRBJ2-3, with TRBD2 matching 10 bases. Trimming took 0 bases from V and 4 from J; bases not matched to a gene: 10. This CDR3 has 17 amino acids. Germline V gene lookup returns CDR1 SQVTM and CDR2 ANQGSEA. The CDR3 bases are TGCAGCGTTGAAGAAGGGACTAGCGAGGTTTTACCAGATACGCAGTATTTT. It translates to CSVEEGTSEVLPDTQYF.

J is TRBJ1-2 and V is TRBV5-1, with TRBD1 matching 9 bases. V lost 4 bases and J lost 5; bases outside the gene matches: 6. Germline lookup yields CDR1 SGHRS and CDR2 YFSETQ. This CDR3 comprises 14 residues. The CDR3 bases are TGCGCCAGCAGCATAGCCGGGACAGGGTATGGCTACACCTTC. Its translation is CASSIAGTGYGYTF.

The V gene is TRBV27, the J gene TRBJ2-1, with a tentative D call TRBD2 (5 bases). Trimming left V 2 bases short and J 3 bases short, with 11 bases between. Germline-derived CDR1 and CDR2 are MNHEY and SMNVEV (reference sequence). The CDR3 totals 15 residues. CDR3 region: CASSLRSGNYNEQFF. DNA for the CDR3: TGTGCCAGCAGTTTAAGGAGCGGAAACTACAATGAGCAGTTCTTC.

The rearrangement joins TRBV19 to TRBJ2-2; no clear D. Germline assignment: CDR1 LNHDA and CDR2 SQIVND (reference sequence). CDR3 length: 12 amino acids. V gave up 7 bases and J gave up 4 bases, with 7 bases separating them. The DNA for the CDR3 is TGTGCCAGTATCGTTAGCACCGGGGAGCTGTTTTTT. Translated, it gives CASIVSTGELFF.

This chain joins TRBV12-5 and TRBJ2-1; weak D call: TRBD2 (5 bases). V lost 7 bases and J 9 bases, leaving 16 bases between the germline ends. Germline V gene data show CDR1 as LGHNT and CDR2 as FRNRAP. This CDR3 has 13 amino acids. CDR3 residues: CASALILGSEQFF. The CDR3 DNA follows: TGTGCTAGTGCCCTAATCCTGGGGAGTGAGCAGTTCTTC.

The gene calls are TRBV6-5 and TRBJ1-2, with 7 bases that match TRBD1. V lost 4 bases and J lost 2; bases outside the gene matches: 7. Germline CDR1 reads MNHEY; CDR2 reads SVGAGI. The CDR3 runs to 15 residues. Written as DNA, the CDR3 is TGTGCCAGCAGTTTTAACAGGGGATTGAACTATGGCTACACCTTC. Encoded protein: CASSFNRGLNYGYTF.

The rearrangement joins TRBV27 to TRBJ2-7; 9 bases fit TRBD2. The CDR3 covers 14 residues. V gave up 2 bases and J gave up 6 bases; unmatched junction bases: 5. Germline CDR1 MNHEY, CDR2 SMNVEV (reference sequence). CDR3 in DNA: TGTGCCAGCAGTTTAGGCGGGAGGGCCGGCGAGCAGTACTTC. Translated, it gives CASSLGGRAGEQYF.

CDR3 bases: TGTGCCAGCAGTTCCCGACTAGCTTACTACGAGCAGTACTTC. It encodes CASSSRLAYYEQYF. The rearrangement joins TRBV6-5 to TRBJ2-7, with 7 positions matching TRBD2. The ends lost 4 bases at V and 3 bases at J; junction bases unmatched: 6. Germline V gene lookup returns CDR1 MNHEY and CDR2 SVGAGI. CDR3 size: 14 residues.

A word on this clone: Different DNA sequences within this sample yield the same CDR3. This sequence joins TRBV5-1 and TRBJ2-7, with D perhaps assigned TRBD1 or TRBD2 (5 bases each). The CDR3 has 14 amino acids. V lost 2 bases, J lost 2 bases, and 11 bases lay in between. CDR1 is SGHRS and CDR2 is YFSETQ in the germline V gene. The CDR3 protein is CASSLALGAYEQYF. The CDR3 DNA reads as TGCGCCAGCAGCTTAGCATTGGGGGCCTACGAGCAGTACTTC.

CDR3 DNA sequence: TGTGCCATCAGTGGAGGGAGGGGAGAATCGTCCGAGCAGTACTTC. Its protein product is CAISGGRGESSEQYF. The chain has TRBV10-3 and TRBJ2-7; 7 positions agree with TRBD2. Losses at the gene ends were 4 bases for V and 6 bases for J; bases not matched to a gene: 12. CDR3 length equals 15 residues. The germline V gene encodes CDR1 ENHRY and CDR2 SYGVKD.

This rearrangement joins TRBV4-1 to TRBJ2-1; TRBD2 matches 8 bases. CDR1 is MGHRA and CDR2 is YSYEKL in the germline V gene. There are 16 residues in the CDR3. Losses at the gene ends were 4 bases for V and 3 bases for J; bases not matched to a gene: 8. CDR3 nucleotide sequence: TGCGCCAGCAGCCCCCAAACGGGGACTAGCTACAATGAGCAGTTCTTC. It specifies CASSPQTGTSYNEQFF.